The subject of this entry is one T cell receptor beta chain. The V gene lost 4 bases and the J gene lost 0 bases, with 13 bases spanning the gap. Germline CDR1 SGHTA, CDR2 FQGNSA. This CDR3 is 16 amino acids long. Sequencing was performed with immunoSEQ multiplex PCR; in TCRdb, only in-frame clones are kept and a portion is missing. The sample consists of roughly 2.1 million clones, 85% to 95% of them appearing once. The data originate from a study of shared clonotypes between healthy human individuals. About the research overall: CD4 naive cells filled three plates per donor, CD4 memory three, CD8 naive two and CD8 memory one.

Naive CD8 cells lacked CD45RO and underwent positive selection for CCR7, leaving out terminally differentiated effector memory CD45RA+ cells. All donors were healthy HIV-negative adults lacking recent acute infections or vaccinations. Each donor was a Caucasian adult residing in Nashville, Tennessee. The source of this sequence is a man between 18 and 29 years old in good health. Some clones in this sample may be carry-over from other donors' samples. Source material: naive CD8+ T cells from PBMCs. The chain combines TRBV7-2 with TRBJ2-1; the D is unclear. The CDR3 reads CASSSPPPSSYNEQFF. The CDR3 DNA reads TGTGCCAGCAGCTCCCCGCCGCCGAGCTCCTACAATGAGCAGTTCTTC.